This TCR beta chain appears in the sequencing data of a study of blood T cell repertoires in COVID-19. Study context: The United States, Italy and Spain provided the acute and convalescent COVID-19 samples. Sample material is recorded as cDNA or gDNA derived from T cells, B-cell-depleted T cells, or PBMCs.

In the original workflow: Reference gene primer amplification in the assay estimated nucleated cell counts. Profiled with immunoSEQ multiplex PCR; TCRdb holds only in-frame clones, not every one. V, J and clone size were drawn from that table, and D and trimming were deduced from the DNA. The top ten clones hold about 2% of a sample with some 400,000 clones, more than 70% of them seen once. The CDR3 is 17 amino acids. Germline V gene sequence: CDR1 SGHAT, CDR2 FQNNGV. V lost 5 bases and J 6 bases, leaving 24 bases between the germline ends. Seattle patients were enrolled while actively infected and followed longitudinally.

The sample was peripheral blood. The V and J genes are TRBV11-2 and TRBJ2-3; D is unresolved. The source of this sequence is a woman between 55 and 75 years old with COVID-19, enrolled during active disease. Here the CDR3 DNA reads TGTGCCAGCAGCCTAAACGCCCCGACACTCTCTATGGATACGCAGTATTTT. Translated: CASSLNAPTLSMDTQYF.